The rows below give T cell receptor beta chains drawn from one sample of a study of cytomegalovirus exposure and HLA in healthy donors. TCRdb's copy holds only in-frame clones and misses some; the assay was immunoSEQ multiplex PCR. This sample's clone table lists around 130,000 clones. Sample: PBMCs. The receptors stem from a woman aged 40 to 50 in good health and CMV-seronegative. CDR3s include the opening cysteine and the closing phenylalanine or tryptophan. The D gene is left open where the match is weak.

J gene,V gene,D gene,CDR3 protein,CDR3 DNA
TRBJ1-1,TRBV5-1,TRBD1,CASSPPQGAAEAFF,TGCGCCAGCAGCCCCCCACAGGGGGCGGCTGAAGCTTTCTTT
TRBJ2-6,TRBV7-9,NA,CASSIRGSGANVLTF,TGTGCCAGCAGCATCAGGGGCTCTGGGGCCAACGTCCTGACTTTC
TRBJ2-1,TRBV5-4,TRBD2,CASSFGGGGNYNEQFF,TGTGCCAGCAGCTTCGGCGGGGGGGGAAACTACAATGAGCAGTTCTTC
TRBJ1-1,TRBV9,NA,CASSVEQNTEAFF,TGTGCCAGCAGCGTAGAACAGAACACTGAAGCTTTCTTT
TRBJ2-2,TRBV7-2,TRBD2,CASSPFSGGAAGELFF,TGTGCCAGCAGTCCCTTCAGCGGGGGGGCGGCCGGGGAGCTGTTTTTT
TRBJ2-3,TRBV7-2,TRBD2,CASSLGRSSGGADTQYF,TGTGCCAGCAGCTTAGGGAGGAGTAGCGGGGGCGCAGATACGCAGTATTTT
TRBJ1-1,TRBV28,NA,CASSSNYRIGAFF,TGTGCCAGCAGTTCAAACTACAGGATCGGAGCTTTCTTT
TRBJ1-2,TRBV4-2,NA,CASSQVLGAGYTF,TGTGCCAGCAGCCAAGTGCTAGGGGCCGGGTACACCTTC
TRBJ2-7,TRBV4-1,TRBD1,CASSQGAGTGDWEQYF,TGCGCCAGCAGCCAAGGCGCGGGGACAGGGGATTGGGAGCAGTACTTC
TRBJ1-1,TRBV28,NA,CASSLQNTEAFF,TGTGCCAGCAGTTTACAAAACACTGAAGCTTTCTTT
TRBJ2-1,TRBV4-3,TRBD2,CASSSSGTSGVREQFF,TGCGCCAGCAGCTCGTCTGGGACTAGCGGGGTAAGGGAGCAGTTCTTC
TRBJ1-5,TRBV27,TRBD1,CASGWTGDNQPQHF,TGTGCCAGCGGCTGGACAGGGGACAATCAGCCCCAGCATTTT
TRBJ1-6,TRBV7-9,TRBD1,CASSRGGKGSSYNSPLHF,TGTGCCAGCAGCCGAGGGGGCAAGGGTAGCTCCTATAATTCACCCCTCCACTTT
TRBJ2-3,TRBV9,NA,CASSSGTHTQYF,TGTGCCAGCAGCTCCGGGACTCATACGCAGTATTTT
TRBJ2-3,TRBV5-5,TRBD2,CASSLGAGTTTDTQYF,TGTGCCAGCAGCTTGGGGGCAGGGACTACCACAGATACGCAGTATTTT
TRBJ2-7,TRBV28,NA,CASRNESPYEQYF,TGTGCCAGCAGGAACGAAAGTCCCTACGAGCAGTACTTC
TRBJ1-1,TRBV9,TRBD1,CASSASGGGGTEAFF,TGTGCCAGCAGCGCCTCAGGGGGCGGGGGCACTGAAGCTTTCTTT
TRBJ2-7,TRBV7-3,NA,CASSVGTGVSYEQYF,TGTGCCAGCAGCGTAGGGACGGGGGTCTCCTACGAGCAGTACTTC
TRBJ2-7,TRBV11-3,TRBD2,CASSPTSGDSYEQYF,TGTGCCAGCAGCCCGACTAGCGGGGACTCCTACGAGCAGTACTTC
TRBJ1-1,TRBV4-2,TRBD1,CASSQELPGGAFF,TGTGCCAGCAGCCAAGAGCTTCCAGGGGGGGCTTTCTTT
TRBJ1-1,TRBV7-9,NA,CATKLVGETEAFF,TGTGCCACCAAGCTGGTTGGGGAGACTGAAGCTTTCTTT
TRBJ1-1,TRBV28,NA,CASRVREDTEAFF,TGTGCCAGCAGGGTAAGGGAGGACACTGAAGCTTTCTTT
TRBJ1-3,TRBV6-1,TRBD1,CASSETGGSIYF,TGTGCCAGCAGTGAAACAGGGGGCTCCATATATTTT
TRBJ1-4,TRBV28,NA,CASSPYRATNEKLFF,TGTGCCAGCAGTCCCTACAGGGCAACTAATGAAAAACTGTTTTTT
TRBJ2-5,TRBV25-1,NA,CASSEFDRRTETQYF,TGTGCCAGCAGTGAATTCGACAGGAGGACGGAGACCCAGTACTTC
TRBJ1-6,TRBV28,NA,CASTPPGSPLHF,TGTGCCAGCACCCCACCGGGGTCACCCCTCCACTTT
TRBJ1-6,TRBV7-2,NA,CASSAGPPLNNSPLHF,TGTGCCAGCAGCGCAGGCCCACCCTTGAATAATTCACCCCTCCACTTT
TRBJ2-3,TRBV9,TRBD2,CASSDRKRGEFTDTQYF,TGTGCCAGCAGTGATAGGAAGCGGGGGGAATTCACAGATACGCAGTATTTT
TRBJ1-2,TRBV5-4,TRBD1,CASSPDRGYGYTF,TGTGCCAGCAGTCCCGACAGGGGCTATGGCTACACCTTC
TRBJ1-2,TRBV19,NA,CASRDGDYGYTF,TGTGCCAGTAGGGACGGGGACTATGGCTACACCTTC
TRBJ1-2,TRBV6-6,TRBD1,CASGRQGQGGYTF,TGTGCCAGCGGCAGACAGGGGCAGGGTGGCTACACCTTC
TRBJ1-2,TRBV4-3,NA,CASSQDVGHLYGYTF,TGCGCCAGCAGCCAAGATGTAGGACACCTCTATGGCTACACCTTC
TRBJ2-6,TRBV7-8,NA,CASSLGAPGANVLTF,TGTGCCAGCAGCTTGGGAGCCCCTGGGGCCAACGTCCTGACTTTC
TRBJ2-5,TRBV9,NA,CASSVDWEETQYF,TGTGCCAGCAGCGTAGATTGGGAGGAGACCCAGTACTTC
TRBJ2-3,TRBV29-1,NA,CSVEGGETSTDTQYF,TGCAGCGTTGAAGGAGGAGAGACTAGCACAGATACGCAGTATTTT
TRBJ1-2,TRBV5-1,NA,CASSLAGIGGYTF,TGCGCCAGCAGCTTGGCAGGGATCGGTGGCTACACCTTC
TRBJ2-1,TRBV7-9,TRBD2,CASTQRGASGVFYNEQFF,TGTGCCAGCACTCAAAGGGGGGCTAGCGGGGTTTTTTACAATGAGCAGTTCTTC
TRBJ1-2,TRBV2,NA,CASKGDYGYTF,TGTGCCAGCAAGGGGGACTATGGCTACACCTTC
TRBJ2-2,TRBV9,TRBD2,CASSSSQTSGITGELFF,TGTGCCAGCAGCTCATCTCAGACTAGCGGTATCACCGGGGAGCTGTTTTTT
TRBJ2-2,TRBV11-2,TRBD2,CASSFKLAGSTGELFF,TGTGCCAGCAGCTTTAAGCTAGCGGGGAGCACCGGGGAGCTGTTTTTT
TRBJ1-1,TRBV10-3,TRBD1,CAISSGGEGEAFF,TGTGCCATCAGTTCAGGGGGCGAGGGTGAAGCTTTCTTT
TRBJ1-4,TRBV15,NA,CATSRAIEEDATNEKLFF,TGTGCCACCAGCAGAGCGATAGAAGAGGATGCAACTAATGAAAAACTGTTTTTT
TRBJ2-1,TRBV6-5,NA,CASSYPNRGGYNEQFF,TGTGCCAGCAGTTACCCCAATAGGGGGGGCTACAATGAGCAGTTCTTC
TRBJ2-1,TRBV6-4,NA,CASSERQGSYNEQFF,TGTGCCAGCAGTGAAAGGCAGGGATCCTACAATGAGCAGTTCTTC
TRBJ1-1,TRBV10-3,NA,CATSDTYTEAFF,TGTGCCACCTCAGACACTTACACTGAAGCTTTCTTT
TRBJ1-1,TRBV5-6,TRBD1,CASSVLTGLSTEAFF,TGTGCCAGCAGCGTGTTGACAGGGTTGAGTACTGAAGCTTTCTTT
TRBJ2-5,TRBV28,TRBD2,CASLAGGPGETQYF,TGTGCCAGCCTGGCGGGGGGGCCAGGGGAGACCCAGTACTTC
TRBJ1-2,TRBV10-2,NA,CASSPGFSGYGYTF,TGCGCCAGCAGCCCCGGTTTTTCTGGCTATGGCTACACCTTC
TRBJ1-3,TRBV5-4,NA,CASSLDSPLLSGNTIYF,TGTGCCAGCAGCTTGGACTCTCCTCTACTCTCTGGAAACACCATATATTTT
TRBJ1-2,TRBV6-1,TRBD1,CASSTGQGAQYGYTF,TGTGCCAGCAGTACCGGACAGGGGGCGCAGTATGGCTACACCTTC
TRBJ1-1,TRBV27,NA,CASSLWGGQPEAFF,TGTGCCAGCAGTTTATGGGGGGGTCAGCCTGAAGCTTTCTTT
TRBJ1-5,TRBV5-6,NA,CASSLERNQPQHF,TGTGCCAGCAGCTTGGAGCGAAATCAGCCCCAGCATTTT
TRBJ1-5,TRBV6-1,TRBD1,CASSGQGLGNQPQHF,TGTGCCAGCAGTGGACAGGGACTCGGCAATCAGCCCCAGCATTTT
TRBJ2-5,TRBV6-5,TRBD2,CASRRRLAGEETQYF,TGTGCCAGCAGAAGAAGACTAGCGGGGGAAGAGACCCAGTACTTC